Shown below are 22 T cell receptor beta chains from a single sample sequenced in a study of T cells in Graves' hyperthyroidism and ophthalmopathy. RNA transcripts gave rise to amplified TCR beta CDR3 regions. First-round RT-PCR with HTBI primers amplified the TCR CDR3 region. TCRdb re-called the multiplex PCR reads through MiXCR, storing one row per CDR3 protein. The data contain about 620,000 distinct CDR3 sequences, around 15% of them seen just once; the ten biggest clones take up around 3.9%. The sample was blood. The receptors stem from a woman aged 30 to 39 with Graves' hyperthyroidism.

The V call is TRBV5-6, the J call TRBJ2-2; TRBD2 might be the D (6 bases). The V gene lost 0 bases and the J gene lost 5 bases, with 14 bases spanning the gap. Germline V gives CDR1 SGHDT, CDR2 YYEEEE. The CDR3 extends over 16 amino acids. The CDR3 DNA is TGTGCCAGCAGCTTGGCCGAGGAGGGCCGTACCGGGGAGCTGTTTTTT. Its protein product is CASSLAEEGRTGELFF.

In its sample, this clonotype was seen a few times. V is TRBV19 and J is TRBJ2-7, with a tentative D call TRBD1 (5 bases). CDR1 LNHDA and CDR2 SQIVND come from the germline V gene (reference sequence). The CDR3 consists of 14 residues. Trimming pared 5 bases from V and 0 bases from J, leaving 11 bases between. Here the CDR3 DNA reads TGTGCCAGTAGTGCCCGACAGAGCTCCTACGAGCAGTACTTC. Protein sequence: CASSARQSSYEQYF.

V is TRBV29-1 and J is TRBJ2-3; the D gene is possibly TRBD2 (6 bases). Germline CDR1 reads SQVTM; CDR2 reads ANQGSEA. Trimming took off 3 bases at V and 0 bases at J, with 10 bases between the two ends. This CDR3 contains 14 residues. CDR3 in DNA: TGCAGCGTTGATTGGGGGACTAGCACAGATACGCAGTATTTT. Its translation is CSVDWGTSTDTQYF.

The J gene is TRBJ1-1, the V gene TRBV5-5; D is ambiguous. The CDR3 spans 15 residues. Germline CDR1 SGHKS, CDR2 YYEKEE (reference sequence). The V end was cut by 1 base, the J end by 1 base, with 11 bases between. This chain's CDR3 is CASSLRRSGNTEAFF. The CDR3 DNA reads TGTGCCAGCAGCTTGAGGCGGTCGGGGAACACTGAAGCTTTCTTT.

This clonotype was picked up many times. The CDR3 loop is CSAGSRDEQYF. The CDR3 DNA reads TGCAGTGCGGGGAGTAGGGACGAGCAGTACTTC. The rearrangement joins TRBV20-1 to TRBJ2-7; a weak D match, TRBD2 (5 bases). V shed 6 bases and J shed 5 bases, with 11 bases lying between them. CDR3 length: 11 residues. Germline V gives CDR1 DFQATT, CDR2 SNEGSKA (reference sequence).

In its sample, this clonotype was seen many times. The V gene is TRBV12-3 or TRBV12-4, the J gene TRBJ1-4, with a possible D match to TRBD1 (6 bases). The CDR3 extends over 16 amino acids. V lost 6 bases and J lost 3, with 17 bases in between. The CDR3 nucleotides read TGTGCCAGCAGCTTCCCCAGGGGTTCAGCTAATGAAAAACTGTTTTTT. Translated, it gives CASSFPRGSANEKLFF.

This clonotype has at least ten counts. The V call is TRBV12-3 or TRBV12-4, the J call TRBJ2-2; tentative D call: TRBD1 (5 bases). CDR3 size: 14 residues. Trimming shortened V by 10 bases and J by 0 bases, and 12 bases separated the two germline ends. The CDR3 here is CAKSGRANTGELFF. The CDR3 DNA reads as TGTGCCAAGTCGGGCAGGGCGAACACCGGGGAGCTGTTTTTT.

There are many counts of this clonotype. This chain links TRBV27 with TRBJ2-3, with 11 bases matching TRBD2. Germline CDR1 and CDR2: MNHEY and SMNVEV (reference sequence). The CDR3 has 18 amino acids. Trimming took 0 bases from V and 3 from J; bases not matched to a gene: 8. As DNA, the CDR3 is TGTGCCAGCAGTTTATCCCCCTTGCTAGCGGGAGGAACAGATACGCAGTATTTT. This encodes CASSLSPLLAGGTDTQYF.

This clonotype showed up just a few times. V is TRBV11-3 and J is TRBJ2-6; D is possibly TRBD2 (7 bases). Between the trimmed V and J ends, which lost 1 base and 2 bases, there was a span of 12 bases. CDR1 SGHNT and CDR2 YENEEA come from the germline V gene. The CDR3 consists of 17 residues. CDR3 region: CASSLGGGGPGANVLTF. In DNA, the CDR3 is TGTGCCAGCAGCTTAGGGGGGGGGGGCCCTGGGGCCAACGTCCTGACTTTC.

This clonotype was found a few times. This may come from a read error, since a much larger clone is one base off. The genes are TRBV15 and TRBJ2-7; 12 bases agree with TRBD2. Germline trimming cut 4 bases from V and 3 bases from J; bases unmatched to any gene: 4. The CDR3 contains 15 residues. Germline values: CDR1 LNHNV, CDR2 YYDKDF (reference sequence). CDR3 DNA: TGTGCCACCAGCAATCTAGCGGGAGGGCTCTACGAGCAGTACTTC. Translating it yields CATSNLAGGLYEQYF. Full variable domain (outside the CDR3, taken from reference TRBV15 and TRBJ2-7): DAMVIQNPRYQVTQFGKPVTLSCSQTLNHNVMYWYQQKSSQAPKLLFHYYDKDFNNEADTPDNFQSRRPNTSFCFLDIRSPGLGDTAMYLCATSNLAGGLYEQYFGPGTRLTVT.

This clonotype was seen only a few times. The gene calls are TRBV7-3 and TRBJ1-4; a weak D match, TRBD1 (5 bases). The CDR3 is 16 amino acids. V shed 5 bases and J shed 4 bases, with 17 bases lying between them. In germline, CDR1 is SGHTA, CDR2 FQGTGA. CDR3 protein: CASSPKDSSFNEKLFF. The CDR3 region has the DNA TGTGCCAGCAGCCCCAAAGACAGTTCTTTTAATGAAAAACTGTTTTTT. The entire variable domain, with the rest obtained from reference TRBV7-3 and TRBJ1-4, is as follows: GAGVSQTPSNKVTEKGKYVELRCDPISGHTALYWYRQSLGQGPEFLIYFQGTGAADDSGLPNDRFFAVRPEGSVSTLKIQRTERGDSAVYLCASSPKDSSFNEKLFFGSGTQLSVL.

This rearrangement joins TRBV19 to TRBJ2-1, with D unclear. The CDR3 runs 16 residues. Trimming stripped 6 bases from V and 5 bases from J, with 20 bases between. CDR1 LNHDA and CDR2 SQIVND come from the germline V gene (reference sequence). CDR3 DNA sequence: TGTGCCAGTAGCCCTCGGGCCTCCAGATATCACAATGAGCAGTTCTTC. Translation gives CASSPRASRYHNEQFF. Together with reference TRBV19 and TRBJ2-1, the CDR3 gives the full variable domain: DGGITQSPKYLFRKEGQNVTLSCEQNLNHDAMYWYRQDPGQGLRLIYYSQIVNDFQKGDIAEGYSVSREKKESFPLTVTSAQKNPTAFYLCASSPRASRYHNEQFFGPGTRLTVL.

The sample holds many counts of this clonotype. As DNA, the CDR3 is TGTGCCAGCAGCCACAGAAACGCAGGGTTTACTGAAGCTTTCTTT. This gives the protein CASSHRNAGFTEAFF. This chain connects TRBV12-3 or TRBV12-4 to TRBJ1-1; D may be TRBD1 (5 bases). The CDR3 loop spans 15 amino acids. V lost 6 bases, J lost 5 bases, and 19 bases lay in between.

J is TRBJ2-7 and V is TRBV25-1, with TRBD2 matching 7 bases. Germline assignment: CDR1 MGHDK and CDR2 SYGVNS. This CDR3 comprises 13 residues. After removal of 7 bases from V and 4 bases from J, the junction contained 7 bases not matched to a gene. The CDR3 DNA is TGTGCCAGCAAAAGCGGGGCCCGGTACGAGCAGTACTTC. Its protein product is CASKSGARYEQYF.

This clonotype was seen at least ten times. The rearrangement joins TRBV28 to TRBJ1-5; weak D call: TRBD1 (6 bases). Per germline, CDR1 MDHEN and CDR2 SYDVKM. The V end lost 6 bases, the J end lost 7 bases, and 22 bases lay between the germline ends. The CDR3 totals 16 residues. This CDR3 is CASSSLVLQGYQPQHF. CDR3 bases: TGTGCCAGCAGCTCCCTCGTCCTACAGGGTTACCAGCCCCAGCATTTT.

This clonotype was picked up many times. This chain joins TRBV6-2 or TRBV6-3 and TRBJ1-1; 7 bases are shared with TRBD1. In germline, CDR1 is MNHEY, CDR2 SVGEGT. The length of the CDR3 is 16 residues. V trimming: 2 bases; J trimming: 1 base; junction bases outside the gene matches: 7. Here the CDR3 DNA reads TGTGCCAGCAGTTACACCAGACAGGGAGCGAACACTGAAGCTTTCTTT. Its protein product is CASSYTRQGANTEAFF.

This clonotype was counted between two and nine times. V gene TRBV12-3 or TRBV12-4 combines with J gene TRBJ2-1; TRBD2 matches 9 bases. V lost 3 bases, J lost 5 bases, and 5 bases stayed unmatched. The CDR3 sequence is 15 residues long. The CDR3 spells CASSLVLAGNNEQFF. CDR3 in DNA: TGTGCCAGCAGTTTGGTGCTAGCGGGGAACAATGAGCAGTTCTTC.

This clonotype was recorded at least ten times. The chain uses TRBV28 and TRBJ1-2, with D possibly TRBD1 on 5 matching bases. The germline gives CDR1 MDHEN, CDR2 SYDVKM. Trimming shortened V by 6 bases and J by 4 bases, and 15 bases separated the two germline ends. The length of the CDR3 is 14 residues. CDR3 amino acids: CASSLDSSLYGYTF. The CDR3 DNA follows: TGTGCCAGCAGCCTCGACAGCTCCCTCTATGGCTACACCTTC.

This clonotype came up many times. The chain employs TRBV5-1 and TRBJ2-7; 9 bases are shared with TRBD1. Germline V gene sequence: CDR1 SGHRS, CDR2 YFSETQ. Unmatched junction bases numbered 10, after V lost 6 bases and J lost 6 bases. This CDR3 contains 14 residues. The CDR3, as DNA: TGCGCCAGCACAGGGGGGGACAGGGCGGGCGAGCAGTACTTC. Protein: CASTGGDRAGEQYF.

This clonotype has only a few counts. Its ends do not fully match the called genes, so a read error is possible. The chain carries TRBV7-2 and TRBJ2-5; 10 positions match TRBD2. Germline V lookup: CDR1 SGHTA, CDR2 FQGNSA. This CDR3 has 14 amino acids. The CDR3 sequence is CASSLGPSGRQLHF. The CDR3 bases are TGTGCCAGCAGCTTAGGGCCTAGCGGGAGACAACTTCACTTC.

This chain joins TRBV9 and TRBJ2-2; TRBD2 matches 15 bases. Germline CDR1 SGDLS, CDR2 YYNGEE. The CDR3 has 19 amino acids. V shed 4 bases and J 3 bases; nucleotides not matched to a gene: 10. In DNA form, the CDR3 reads TGTGCCAGCAGCCCCTGGACTAGCGGGAGGGCCGGGTACACCGGGGAGCTGTTTTTT. This codes for CASSPWTSGRAGYTGELFF. Full variable domain (missing parts from reference TRBV9 and TRBJ2-2): DSGVTQTPKHLITATGQRVTLRCSPRSGDLSVYWYQQSLDQGLQFLIQYYNGEERAKGNILERFSAQQFPDLHSELNLSSLELGDSALYFCASSPWTSGRAGYTGELFFGEGSRLTVL.

The chain recombines TRBV9 with TRBJ2-1; D may correspond to TRBD1 or TRBD2 (5 bases each). Germline V gives CDR1 SGDLS, CDR2 YYNGEE. The germline V and J ends were trimmed by 3 bases and 10 bases, with 14 bases remaining between them. This CDR3 is built from 13 residues. The CDR3 protein is CASSAIGGGEQFF. The CDR3 nucleotides are TGTGCCAGCAGCGCCATAGGTGGGGGAGAGCAGTTCTTC.